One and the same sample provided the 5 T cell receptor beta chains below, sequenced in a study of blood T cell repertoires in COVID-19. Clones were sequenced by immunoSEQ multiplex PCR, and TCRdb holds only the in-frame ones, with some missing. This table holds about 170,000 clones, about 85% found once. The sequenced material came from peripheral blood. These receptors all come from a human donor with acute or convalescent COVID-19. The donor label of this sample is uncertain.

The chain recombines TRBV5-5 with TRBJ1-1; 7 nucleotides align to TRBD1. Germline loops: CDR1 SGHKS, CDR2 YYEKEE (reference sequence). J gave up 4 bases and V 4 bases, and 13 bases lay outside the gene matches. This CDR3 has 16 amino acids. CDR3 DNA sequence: TGTGCCAGCAGCCTATCCGGTAGAGGGGGCTTCACTGAAGCTTTCTTT. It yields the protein CASSLSGRGGFTEAFF.

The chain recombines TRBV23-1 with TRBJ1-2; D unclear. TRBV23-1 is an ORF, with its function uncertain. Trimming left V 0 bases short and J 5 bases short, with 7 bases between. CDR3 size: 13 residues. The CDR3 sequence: CASSQSEGYGYTF. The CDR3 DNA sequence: TGCGCCAGCAGTCAATCGGAGGGATATGGCTACACCTTC.

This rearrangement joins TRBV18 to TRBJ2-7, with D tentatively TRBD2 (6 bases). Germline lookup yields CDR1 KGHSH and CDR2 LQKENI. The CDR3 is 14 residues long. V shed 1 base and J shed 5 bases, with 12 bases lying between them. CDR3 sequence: CASSPLGGMDEQYF. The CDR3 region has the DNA TGTGCCAGCTCACCACTGGGGGGAATGGACGAGCAGTACTTC.

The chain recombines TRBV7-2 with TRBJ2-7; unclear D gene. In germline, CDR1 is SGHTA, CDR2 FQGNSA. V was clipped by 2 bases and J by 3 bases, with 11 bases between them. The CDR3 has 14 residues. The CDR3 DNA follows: TGTGCCAGCAGCTTAATGGGCTCAAACTACGAGCAGTACTTC. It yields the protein CASSLMGSNYEQYF.

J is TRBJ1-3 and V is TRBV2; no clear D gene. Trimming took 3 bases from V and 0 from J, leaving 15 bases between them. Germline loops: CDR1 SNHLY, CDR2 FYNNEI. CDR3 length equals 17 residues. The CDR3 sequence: CASSEQSPLSSGNTIYF. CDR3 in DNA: TGTGCCAGCAGTGAGCAATCCCCCCTGAGCTCTGGAAACACCATATATTTT.